This record concerns one T cell receptor (beta chain) sequence. What it binds is not known. This sample was taken from a study of T cells in placental villitis. Study-wide results and caveats: Infectious CMV placentae carried more CMV-specific clones (0.011) than villitis of unknown etiology (roughly 0.00094). Especially in controls, some T cells may have come from decidua, not villi.

The immunoSEQ assay was v4. TCRdb's copy holds only in-frame clones and misses some; the assay was immunoSEQ multiplex PCR. The data hold about 3,100 clones, with 75% to 80% observed a single time. The receptor comes from a human patient with infectious villitis; the placental T cells may come from both mother and fetus. What was sequenced was placental tissue containing maternal and fetal cells.

The CDR3, as DNA: TGTGCCAGCAGCTTAGTTGGTGGGTGGTACCAAGAGACCCAGTACTTC. Its translation: CASSLVGGWYQETQYF. The chain links TRBV7-6 to TRBJ2-5; the D is unclear. CDR1 is SGHVS and CDR2 is FNYEAQ in the germline V gene. Trimming stripped 1 base from V and 0 bases from J, with 12 bases between. CDR3 length: 16 amino acids.